This is a list of T cell receptor beta chains from one sample in a study of immune evolution from preneoplasia to lung adenocarcinoma. TCRdb's copy holds only in-frame clones and misses some; the assay was immunoSEQ multiplex PCR. The data hold about 14,000 clones, with 85% observed a single time. Sequenced sample: FFPE lung adenocarcinoma in situ tissue. These receptors all stem from a donor aged 70 or over with lung adenocarcinoma. Both conserved end residues are part of each CDR3. D genes are given only for firm matches. The size field is filled for only some rows; it gives once, few, many or a size class.

d_call	clone_size	v_call	j_call	cdr3_aa	cdr3_nt
TRBD1	few	TRBV28	TRBJ1-1	CASSQRQGGRNTEAFF	TGTGCCAGCAGCCAGAGACAGGGCGGACGGAACACTGAAGCTTTCTTT
-	-	TRBV28	TRBJ2-2	CASSFMGFEGELFF	TGTGCCAGCAGTTTTATGGGATTTGAAGGGGAGCTGTTTTTT
TRBD2	once	TRBV29-1	TRBJ2-2	CSVERGSGTGELFF	TGCAGCGTTGAGCGCGGGAGTGGCACCGGGGAGCTGTTTTTT
-	once	TRBV11-2	TRBJ1-2	CASSLGYGYTF	TGTGCCAGCAGCTTGGGCTATGGCTACACCTTC
-	-	TRBV6-1	TRBJ2-1	CASSEGAGSNEQFF	TGTGCCAGCAGTGAAGGGGCAGGGTCCAATGAGCAGTTCTTC
-	-	TRBV7-9	TRBJ2-1	CASREEDAYNEQFF	TGTGCCAGCAGAGAGGAGGACGCCTACAATGAGCAGTTCTTC
TRBD1	-	TRBV28	TRBJ2-2	CASRWDSTNTGELFF	TGTGCCAGCAGGTGGGACAGTACGAACACCGGGGAGCTGTTTTTT
-	-	TRBV11-2	TRBJ2-7	CASSLERIYEQYF	TGTGCCAGCAGCTTAGAACGGATCTACGAGCAGTACTTC
-	few	TRBV2	TRBJ1-5	CASSRQNQPQHF	TGTGCCAGCAGCCGTCAAAATCAGCCCCAGCATTTT
TRBD2	-	TRBV5-4	TRBJ2-1	CASSSTSGRAYNEQFF	TGTGCCAGCAGCTCGACTAGCGGGAGGGCCTACAATGAGCAGTTCTTC
-	-	TRBV7-9	TRBJ2-7	CASSLSSGSYEQYF	TGTGCCAGCAGCTTAAGTTCCGGGAGCTACGAGCAGTACTTC
-	few	TRBV7-8	TRBJ2-5	CASSIGTGPETQYF	TGTGCCAGCAGCATAGGGACGGGGCCAGAGACCCAGTACTTC
TRBD1	-	TRBV2	TRBJ2-7	CASRTGGPVAEQYF	TGTGCCAGCAGGACAGGGGGTCCGGTGGCCGAGCAGTACTTC
-	-	TRBV19	TRBJ2-7	CASSIRDKEYEQYF	TGTGCCAGTAGTATCCGAGACAAAGAATACGAGCAGTACTTC
-	-	TRBV28	TRBJ2-2	CASSLNPTGLLVAGELFF	TGTGCCAGCAGTTTAAACCCTACAGGCCTTTTGGTAGCCGGGGAGCTGTTTTTT
TRBD2	few	TRBV27	TRBJ2-1	CASSPGLAGSSYNEQFF	TGTGCCAGCAGTCCGGGACTAGCGGGTAGCTCCTACAATGAGCAGTTCTTC
-	-	TRBV18	TRBJ2-7	CASSPPYREGEQYF	TGTGCCAGCTCACCACCGTACAGGGAGGGCGAGCAGTACTTC
-	-	TRBV7-2	TRBJ2-3	CASSQRSSTFTDTQYF	TGTGCCAGCAGCCAACGATCCTCGACCTTCACAGATACGCAGTATTTT
-	-	TRBV28	TRBJ2-3	CASSPYQGRGLDTQYF	TGTGCCAGCAGTCCCTACCAGGGCCGCGGGTTAGATACGCAGTATTTT
TRBD2	-	TRBV27	TRBJ2-1	CASSLWGTSNNEQFF	TGTGCCAGCAGTTTATGGGGGACTAGCAATAATGAGCAGTTCTTC
-	once	TRBV7-2	TRBJ2-7	CASSYAGGRIYEQYF	TGTGCCAGCAGCTATGCAGGAGGGCGGATCTACGAGCAGTACTTC
TRBD2	-	TRBV7-8	TRBJ2-3	CASSLSSRTSGIPGTDTQYF	TGTGCCAGCAGCTTAAGTTCGAGGACTAGCGGGATCCCGGGCACAGATACGCAGTATTTT
TRBD1	-	TRBV4-1	TRBJ1-4	CASSQGAGTGGGKLFF	TGCGCCAGCAGCCAGGGAGCCGGGACAGGGGGAGGAAAACTGTTTTTT
-	few	TRBV5-4	TRBJ2-1	CASSNRAGQLYNEQFF	TGTGCCAGCAGCAACCGGGCGGGACAGTTGTACAATGAGCAGTTCTTC
TRBD2	-	TRBV6-1	TRBJ2-7	CASSEVGSGRYEQYF	TGTGCCAGCAGTGAGGTGGGAAGCGGGAGGTACGAGCAGTACTTC
-	-	TRBV4-2	TRBJ1-1	CASSQEVGLNTEAFF	TGTGCCAGCAGCCAAGAGGTGGGGTTGAACACTGAAGCTTTCTTT
-	-	TRBV4-3	TRBJ2-7	CASSPRPNNPGDYEQYF	TGCGCCAGCAGCCCCCGGCCCAATAATCCGGGAGACTACGAGCAGTACTTC
TRBD2	-	TRBV7-9	TRBJ2-5	CASSSWTSGGRETQYF	TGTGCCAGCAGCTCCTGGACTAGCGGGGGAAGAGAGACCCAGTACTTC
TRBD1	-	TRBV18	TRBJ2-7	CASSGGGQGYEQYF	TGTGCCAGCTCAGGTGGCGGACAGGGCTACGAGCAGTACTTC
-	-	TRBV5-5	TRBJ1-2	CASSYTTTGDHGYTF	TGTGCCAGCAGCTATACGACGACAGGCGATCATGGCTACACCTTC
-	-	TRBV7-2	TRBJ2-4	CASSRNTGTKNIQYF	TGTGCCAGCAGCCGAAATACCGGGACAAAGAACATTCAGTACTTC
-	-	TRBV18	TRBJ2-7	CASSPNPRGEQYF	TGTGCCAGCTCACCAAACCCCAGAGGCGAGCAGTACTTC
-	-	TRBV5-6	TRBJ1-2	CASSLVEGGYTF	TGTGCCAGCAGCTTGGTGGAGGGCGGCTACACCTTC
-	-	TRBV29-1	TRBJ1-1	CSVPGAGNTEAFF	TGCAGCGTCCCCGGGGCGGGGAACACTGAAGCTTTCTTT
-	-	TRBV2	TRBJ1-3	CASSRTEYYGNTIYF	TGTGCCAGCAGCCGGACAGAGTATTACGGAAACACCATATATTTT
-	-	TRBV7-2	TRBJ1-5	CASSPYNQPQHF	TGTGCCAGCAGCCCCTACAATCAGCCCCAGCATTTT
-	-	TRBV5-1	TRBJ2-5	CASSDPRQETQYF	TGCGCCAGCAGCGACCCACGTCAAGAGACCCAGTACTTC
-	-	TRBV7-9	TRBJ2-1	CASIRTWGGYNEQFF	TGTGCCAGCATCAGGACGTGGGGCGGATACAATGAGCAGTTCTTC
-	-	TRBV5-3	TRBJ2-2	CARSYQVMTGGTGELFF	TGTGCCAGAAGCTACCAGGTGATGACTGGTGGCACCGGGGAGCTGTTTTTT
-	once	TRBV30	TRBJ2-3	CAWSHSGDTQYF	TGTGCCTGGAGCCATTCCGGGGATACGCAGTATTTT
-	-	TRBV4-2	TRBJ1-5	CASSQARDQPQHF	TGTGCCAGCAGCCAAGCCAGGGATCAGCCCCAGCATTTT
-	-	TRBV18	TRBJ1-2	CASSPPGNGRNYGYTF	TGTGCCAGCTCACCACCCGGAAACGGACGGAACTATGGCTACACCTTC
TRBD2	once	TRBV28	TRBJ2-1	CASSSLGEGGNEQFF	TGTGCCAGCAGTTCCCTCGGGGAGGGAGGCAATGAGCAGTTCTTC
TRBD2	-	TRBV27	TRBJ2-3	CASSSILAGSYTDTQYF	TGTGCCAGCAGTTCAATCCTAGCGGGATCCTACACAGATACGCAGTATTTT
-	few	TRBV7-2	TRBJ1-1	CASSLTGEYTEAFF	TGTGCCAGCAGCTTAACGGGGGAGTATACTGAAGCTTTCTTT
-	-	TRBV18	TRBJ1-5	CASSPRQEDQPQHF	TGTGCCAGCTCACCACGACAGGAAGATCAGCCCCAGCATTTT
TRBD1	few	TRBV27	TRBJ1-2	CASSDRGRNYGYTF	TGTGCCAGCAGTGACAGGGGTCGAAACTATGGCTACACCTTC
-	-	TRBV30	TRBJ2-7	CAWSVGGASSYEQYF	TGTGCCTGGAGTGTAGGTGGGGCCAGCTCCTACGAGCAGTACTTC
TRBD1	-	TRBV18	TRBJ1-2	CASTDRSLSGYTF	TGTGCCAGCACGGACAGGAGTCTTTCAGGCTACACCTTC
TRBD1	-	TRBV29-1	TRBJ2-3	CSVEGGGQGTQYF	TGCAGCGTTGAAGGGGGGGGACAGGGGACGCAGTATTTT
TRBD1	-	TRBV28	TRBJ2-7	CASSPSPGQGYEQYF	TGTGCCAGCAGTCCCTCCCCAGGACAGGGCTACGAGCAGTACTTC
-	-	TRBV6-5	TRBJ1-1	CASSYSQGRDTEAFF	TGTGCCAGCAGTTACTCCCAGGGAAGGGACACTGAAGCTTTCTTT
-	-	TRBV5-1	TRBJ2-1	CASSFDLGLRGANEQFF	TGCGCCAGCAGCTTCGACCTCGGGTTACGGGGAGCAAATGAGCAGTTCTTC
-	few	TRBV5-6	TRBJ2-7	CASSLGLYEQYF	TGTGCCAGCAGTCTAGGCCTATACGAGCAGTACTTC
-	-	TRBV5-5	TRBJ2-2	CASSFMAPGELFF	TGTGCCAGCAGCTTCATGGCGCCCGGGGAGCTGTTTTTT
TRBD1	-	TRBV27	TRBJ1-5	CASSMTGAGNQPQHF	TGTGCCAGCAGCATGACAGGGGCCGGCAATCAGCCCCAGCATTTT